This T cell receptor beta chain was observed in a study of cytomegalovirus exposure and HLA in healthy donors. On the study more broadly: In terms of ancestry, the Caucasian-associated cluster contained 75% to 85% of the 350 to 450 genotyped donors.

This CDR3 spans 13 amino acids. CDR1 SGHNT and CDR2 YYREEE come from the germline V gene (reference sequence). V dropped 2 bases and J dropped 4 bases, with 8 bases sitting between them. PCR involved 60 Vbeta and 13 Jbeta primers. The data were produced by immunoSEQ multiplex PCR, yet TCRdb's version contains in-frame clones alone and is incomplete. Here the sample spans 210,000 or so clones, 83% being singletons. Findings and limits, study-wide: An analysis that came later showed most CMV-associated TCR beta chains appearing HLA-restricted. Associated with HLA alleles at 0.05 false discovery rate in a later analysis were over 15,000 TCR beta sequences. Later analysis indicated greater clonal expansion among HLA-associated TCR beta chains than among equally common other chains.

Comments on this clone: The antigen remains unidentified.

The V call is TRBV5-4, the J call TRBJ2-3; D not resolved. Sequences were obtained from PBMCs. The sequence was collected from a girl aged 10 to 17 in good health and CMV-seronegative. As DNA, the CDR3 is TGTGCCAGCAGCTTCGTTCCGTCAGATACGCAGTATTTT. Translated, it gives CASSFVPSDTQYF. The entire variable domain, with the rest obtained from reference TRBV5-4 and TRBJ2-3, is as follows: ETGVTQSPTHLIKTRGQQVTLRCSSQSGHNTVSWYQQALGQGPQFIFQYYREEENGRGNFPPRFSGLQFPNYSSELNVNALELDDSALYLCASSFVPSDTQYFGPGTRLTVL.